This entry lists 7 T cell receptor beta chains sequenced from one sample in a study of blood T cell repertoires in COVID-19 (dated by TCRdb to 2020 to 2021). Libraries were constructed by the immunoSEQ multiplex PCR assay. Not all clones reach the TCRdb copy of this immuneACCESS table, which keeps in-frame sequences only. Checked studies attribute under half of the gap to unresolved V genes and leave the rest unexplained. In all, the sample holds some 100,000 clones, and roughly 80% of those were seen once. Around 4.5% of the sample comes from the top ten. Specimen: peripheral blood. The receptors were gathered from a man aged 55 to 69 with acute or convalescent COVID-19.

As concerns this clone: At one end, the junction sequence differs from germline, possibly due to a read error. V usage is TRBV7-7 and J usage is TRBJ2-5, with 10 bases matching TRBD1. Germline assignment: CDR1 SSHAT and CDR2 FNYEAQ (reference sequence). The CDR3 consists of 16 residues. CDR3 sequence: CASSQGLGQGGETQYF. CDR3 DNA: TGTGCTAGCAGCCAGGGGCTAGGACAGGGGGGAGAGACCCAGTACTTC.

The chain is built from TRBV5-5 and TRBJ1-4, with TRBD1 matching over 12 bases. The ends lost 3 bases at V and 6 bases at J; junction bases unmatched: 6. The V gene's germline CDR1 is SGHKS and CDR2 YYEKEE (reference sequence). The length of the CDR3 is 16 residues. This CDR3 reads CASSSGQGAYHEKLFF. CDR3 DNA sequence: TGTGCCAGCAGCTCGGGACAGGGGGCGTATCATGAAAAACTGTTTTTT.

The chain employs TRBV7-9 and TRBJ2-7, with 11 bases aligning to TRBD2. The CDR3 has 16 residues. Trimming cost V 5 bases and J 0 bases; bases outside gene matches: 6. Germline CDR1 reads SEHNR; CDR2 reads FQNEAQ (reference sequence). CDR3 sequence reads: CASSLVAGGSSYEQYF. In nucleotides, the CDR3 is TGTGCCAGCAGCCTGGTAGCGGGAGGGAGCTCCTACGAGCAGTACTTC.

The chain is built from TRBV7-2 and TRBJ1-4, with 8 bases aligning to TRBD1. The V and J ends lost 5 bases and 7 bases, in that order; junction bases with no gene match: 6. The CDR3 loop spans 14 amino acids. Germline assignment: CDR1 SGHTA and CDR2 FQGNSA. The CDR3 bases are TGTGCCAGCAGCCCCCCAGGGGGCGGTGAAAAACTGTTTTTT. It codes for CASSPPGGGEKLFF.

In nucleotides, the CDR3 is TGTGCCAGCCACAACCACCCCCCCTGGGGAAACACCATATATTTT. Translated, it gives CASHNHPPWGNTIYF. The chain links TRBV5-4 to TRBJ1-3; no firm D call. The germline gives CDR1 SGHNT, CDR2 YYREEE (reference sequence). The CDR3 covers 15 residues. V lost 7 bases, J lost 4 bases, and 18 bases lay in between.

The chain recombines TRBV28 with TRBJ1-1; D possibly corresponds to TRBD1 (5 bases). V was shortened by 2 bases and J by 4 bases, with 20 bases between the two germline ends. There are 17 residues in the CDR3. CDR1 is MDHEN and CDR2 is SYDVKM in the germline V gene. In DNA, the CDR3 is TGTGCCAGCAGTTTACTGCAAGGACCAGGGTTGGTCACTGAAGCTTTCTTT. As protein: CASSLLQGPGLVTEAFF.

This clone was seen only once. The V gene is TRBV6-2 or TRBV6-3, the J gene TRBJ2-7; D remains unclear. Germline V gene lookup returns CDR1 MNHEY and CDR2 SVGEGT. This CDR3 spans 12 amino acids. The V end lost 2 bases, the J end lost 3 bases, and 5 bases lay between the germline ends. The CDR3 bases are TGTGCCAGCAGTTACAACAGCTACGAGCAGTACTTC. Protein: CASSYNSYEQYF.